Described below is a single T cell receptor beta chain sequence and its context. The CDR3 loop spans 17 amino acids. Germline CDR1 is MGHDK and CDR2 is SYGVNS. Trimming removed 2 bases at V and 0 bases at J, with 13 bases between. The data belong to a study of control samples from healthy donors and cancer patients. Clones were sequenced by immunoSEQ multiplex PCR, and TCRdb holds only the in-frame ones, with some missing. There are about 170,000 clones in the sample; 91% occur only once, and 1.5% lies in the top ten. The sample comprised blood. This chain connects TRBV25-1 to TRBJ1-4, with a weak D call TRBD1 (6 bases). The clonotype comes from a woman between 25 and 40 years old in good health. The chain's CDR3 is CASSEGKGGATNEKLFF. For the CDR3, the DNA is TGTGCCAGCAGTGAAGGTAAAGGGGGGGCAACTAATGAAAAACTGTTTTTT.